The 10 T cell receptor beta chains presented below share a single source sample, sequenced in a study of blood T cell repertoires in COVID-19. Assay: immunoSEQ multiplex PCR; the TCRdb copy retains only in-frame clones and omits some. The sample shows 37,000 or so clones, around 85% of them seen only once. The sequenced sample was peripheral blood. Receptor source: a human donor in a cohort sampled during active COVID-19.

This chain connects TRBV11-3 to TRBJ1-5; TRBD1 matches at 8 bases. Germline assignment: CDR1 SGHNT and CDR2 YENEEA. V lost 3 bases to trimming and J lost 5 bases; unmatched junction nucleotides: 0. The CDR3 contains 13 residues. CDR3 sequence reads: CASSLTGDQPQHF. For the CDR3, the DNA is TGTGCCAGCAGCTTGACAGGGGATCAGCCCCAGCATTTT. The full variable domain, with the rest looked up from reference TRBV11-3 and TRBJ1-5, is EAGVVQSPRYKIIEKKQPVAFWCNPISGHNTLYWYLQNLGQGPELLIRYENEEAVDDSQLPKDRFSAERLKGVDSTLKIQPAELGDSAVYLCASSLTGDQPQHFGDGTRLSIL.

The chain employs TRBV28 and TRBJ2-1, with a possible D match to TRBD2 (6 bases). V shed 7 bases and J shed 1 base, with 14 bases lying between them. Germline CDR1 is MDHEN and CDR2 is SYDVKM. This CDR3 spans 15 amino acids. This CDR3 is CASTPWGVSYNEQFF. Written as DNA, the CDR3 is TGTGCCAGCACCCCCTGGGGGGTTTCCTACAATGAGCAGTTCTTC.

The chain's CDR3 is CASSAQGQGKNGYTF. The CDR3 bases are TGTGCCAGCAGCGCCCAGGGACAGGGAAAGAATGGCTACACCTTC. The gene calls are TRBV7-2 and TRBJ1-2, with 9 nucleotides matching TRBD1. This CDR3 region has 15 residues. The V gene's germline CDR1 is SGHTA and CDR2 FQGNSA. The J segment lost 6 bases and the V segment lost 5 bases, leaving 10 bases of the junction unmatched.

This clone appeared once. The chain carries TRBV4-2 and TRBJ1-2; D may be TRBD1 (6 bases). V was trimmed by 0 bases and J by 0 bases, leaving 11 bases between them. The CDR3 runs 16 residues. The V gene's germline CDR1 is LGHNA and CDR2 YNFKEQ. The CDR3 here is CASSQEARQANYGYTF. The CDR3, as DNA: TGTGCCAGCAGCCAAGAAGCGAGACAGGCTAACTATGGCTACACCTTC.

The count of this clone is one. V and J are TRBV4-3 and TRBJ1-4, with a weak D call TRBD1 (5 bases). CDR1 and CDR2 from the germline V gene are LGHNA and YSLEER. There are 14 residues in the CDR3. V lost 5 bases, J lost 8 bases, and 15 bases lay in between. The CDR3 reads CASSGWGVGEKLFF. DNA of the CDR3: TGCGCCAGCAGCGGTTGGGGGGTCGGGGAAAAACTGTTTTTT.

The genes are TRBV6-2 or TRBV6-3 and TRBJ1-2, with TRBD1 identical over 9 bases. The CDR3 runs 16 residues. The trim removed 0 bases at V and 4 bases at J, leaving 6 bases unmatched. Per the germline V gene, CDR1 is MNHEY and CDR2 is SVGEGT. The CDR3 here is CASSYSRTGEIYGYTF. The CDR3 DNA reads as TGTGCCAGCAGTTACTCCCGGACAGGGGAAATCTATGGCTACACCTTC.

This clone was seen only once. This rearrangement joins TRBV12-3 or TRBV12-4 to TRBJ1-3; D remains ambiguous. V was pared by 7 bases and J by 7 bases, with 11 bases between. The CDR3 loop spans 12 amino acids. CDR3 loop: CASTMEWNTIYF. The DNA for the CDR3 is TGTGCCAGCACCATGGAGTGGAACACCATATATTTT.

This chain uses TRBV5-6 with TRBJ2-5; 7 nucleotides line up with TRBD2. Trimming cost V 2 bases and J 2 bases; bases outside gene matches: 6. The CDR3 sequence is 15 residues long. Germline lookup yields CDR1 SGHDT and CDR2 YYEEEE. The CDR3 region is CASSFSLGRQETQYF. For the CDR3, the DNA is TGTGCCAGCAGCTTCTCCCTCGGGAGGCAAGAGACCCAGTACTTC.

The CDR3 is CASRSNSPLHF. For the CDR3, the DNA is TGTGCCAGCAGATCAAATTCACCCCTCCACTTT. J is TRBJ1-6 and V is TRBV3-1 (or the pseudogene TRBV3-2), with no clear D. Between the trimmed V and J ends, which lost 6 bases and 7 bases, there was a span of 4 bases. Germline lookup yields CDR1 LGHDT and CDR2 YNNKEL (reference sequence). CDR3 length: 11 residues.

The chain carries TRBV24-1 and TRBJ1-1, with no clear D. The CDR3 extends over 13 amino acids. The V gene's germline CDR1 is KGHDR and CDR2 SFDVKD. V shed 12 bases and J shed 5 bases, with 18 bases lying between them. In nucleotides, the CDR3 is TGTGCCCTCCGGGATGGTATGGGAACTGAAGCTTTCTTT. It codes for CALRDGMGTEAFF.